Presented here are 25 T cell receptor beta chains from one specimen sequenced in a study of blood T cell repertoires in COVID-19 (dated by TCRdb to 2020 to 2022). Library preparation used the immunoSEQ multiplex PCR assay. TCRdb took over this immuneACCESS table, retaining in-frame rearrangements with V and J assigned. Such tables are incomplete; in checked studies, under half of the missing clones stem from an unresolved V gene, and the remainder is unexplained. The sample table records over 250,000 clones; over 85% of these occur just once. The ten largest clones represent about 2% of the sample. The source material was PBMCs or T cells enriched from blood (not recorded which). The receptors here all came from a woman in her sixties or seventies who had recovered from COVID-19.

This clone has a single count. The genes are TRBV2 and TRBJ2-2, with TRBD1 matching 8 bases. The CDR3 has 15 amino acids. The trim removed 2 bases at V and 8 bases at J, leaving 7 bases unmatched. Per the germline V gene, CDR1 is SNHLY and CDR2 is FYNNEI. DNA of the CDR3: TGTGCCAGCAGTGAAACGAGACAGGGGTTGGGGGAGCTGTTTTTT. Protein product: CASSETRQGLGELFF.

The chain employs TRBV5-1 and TRBJ2-5, with 8 bases aligning to TRBD1. The CDR3 consists of 14 residues. V shed 4 bases, J shed 5 bases, and the junction held 7 bases outside the gene matches. Germline values: CDR1 SGHRS, CDR2 YFSETQ. DNA for the CDR3: TGCGCCAGCAGCCCAGGGGGCACGCGGGAGACCCAGTACTTC. Its translation: CASSPGGTRETQYF.

The V and J genes are TRBV2 and TRBJ2-1; D gene ambiguous. Germline CDR1 reads SNHLY; CDR2 reads FYNNEI. The CDR3 runs to 11 residues. Trimming left V 7 bases short and J 3 bases short, with 4 bases between. The DNA for the CDR3 is TGTGCCAGCAATAACTACAATGAGCAGTTCTTC. Its protein product is CASNNYNEQFF.

The gene calls are TRBV30 and TRBJ2-3, with D unresolved. CDR1 and CDR2 from the germline V gene are GTSNPN and SVGIG (reference sequence). Trimming shortened V by 2 bases and J by 1 base, and 4 bases separated the two germline ends. The CDR3 runs to 12 residues. The CDR3 DNA is TGTGCCTGGAGTCCGGGCACAGATACGCAGTATTTT. Protein product: CAWSPGTDTQYF. Together with reference TRBV30 and TRBJ2-3, the CDR3 gives the full variable domain: SQTIHQWPATLVQPVGSPLSLECTVEGTSNPNLYWYRQAAGRGLQLLFYSVGIGQISSEVPQNLSASRPQDRQFILSSKKLLLSDSGFYLCAWSPGTDTQYFGPGTRLTVL.

The chain uses TRBV28 and TRBJ2-7; weak D call: TRBD1 (6 bases). The germline V gene has CDR1 MDHEN and CDR2 SYDVKM. Between the trimmed V and J ends, which lost 3 bases and 3 bases, there was a span of 18 bases. The CDR3 has 16 residues. In DNA form, the CDR3 reads TGTGCCAGCAGTTTTCCCCCCTGGACAGTGAACTACGAGCAGTACTTC. This gives the protein CASSFPPWTVNYEQYF.

This chain connects TRBV11-2 to TRBJ2-1, with 9 bases that match TRBD2. J was trimmed by 1 base and V by 4 bases; bases with no gene match: 8. Per the germline V gene, CDR1 is SGHAT and CDR2 is FQNNGV. CDR3 length equals 17 residues. CDR3 amino acids: CASSSALAGKSYNEQFF. In nucleotides, the CDR3 is TGTGCCAGCAGCTCGGCCCTAGCGGGGAAGTCCTACAATGAGCAGTTCTTC.

J is TRBJ1-5 and V is TRBV19; TRBD1 matches at 7 bases. The CDR3 loop spans 13 amino acids. V was clipped by 4 bases and J by 7 bases; unmatched bases: 4. CDR1 LNHDA and CDR2 SQIVND come from the germline V gene (reference sequence). CDR3: CASSTGGRQPQHF. The CDR3 nucleotides are TGTGCCAGTAGTACAGGGGGTCGGCAGCCCCAGCATTTT.

The rearrangement links TRBV19 to TRBJ2-1, with D possibly matching TRBD2 (7 bases). Deletions cut 8 bases from V and 3 bases from J, with 11 bases between. Germline V gene lookup returns CDR1 LNHDA and CDR2 SQIVND (reference sequence). The CDR3 contains 13 residues. The CDR3: CASEGGGYNEQFF. DNA for the CDR3: TGTGCCAGTGAAGGGGGGGGCTACAATGAGCAGTTCTTC.

The chain couples TRBV11-2 to TRBJ1-3, with D possibly matching TRBD1 (5 bases). V gave up 4 bases and J gave up 3 bases, with 13 bases separating them. The germline V gene encodes CDR1 SGHAT and CDR2 FQNNGV. The CDR3 runs 15 residues. The CDR3 DNA is TGTGCCAGCAGCTCTCTACGCGGGGGTGGAAACACCATATATTTT. It yields the protein CASSSLRGGGNTIYF.

V and J are TRBV19 and TRBJ2-3; 11 nucleotides line up with TRBD2. With 6 bases clipped from V and 2 bases from J, the junction kept 4 bases outside the gene matches. This CDR3 has 15 amino acids. Per the germline V gene, CDR1 is LNHDA and CDR2 is SQIVND (reference sequence). Here the CDR3 DNA reads TGTGCCAGTAGGGGGACTAGCGGAAACACAGATACGCAGTATTTT. It yields the protein CASRGTSGNTDTQYF.

The V gene is TRBV19, the J gene TRBJ2-5; a possible D gene is TRBD1 (7 bases). Trimming cost V 9 bases and J 3 bases, with 14 bases left between them. CDR1 and CDR2 (germline): LNHDA, SQIVND (reference sequence). The CDR3 loop spans 13 amino acids. In nucleotides, the CDR3 is TGTGCCAGCAGGGGGACTTCTAAAGAGACCCAGTACTTC. Its translation is CASRGTSKETQYF.

J is TRBJ1-1 and V is TRBV24-1, with 10 bases identical to TRBD1. Trimming removed 2 bases from V and 0 bases from J; junction bases left unmatched: 5. Per germline, CDR1 KGHDR and CDR2 SFDVKD. The CDR3 is made up of 17 amino acids. The CDR3 sequence is CATSDSPGQGMNTEAFF. CDR3 coding DNA: TGTGCCACCAGTGATTCACCGGGACAGGGGATGAACACTGAAGCTTTCTTT.

For this clone: The final CDR3 position lacks the conserved phenylalanine or tryptophan, pointing to a likely read error. No DNA is shown, since the ends of the CDR3 on it are uncertain; the CDR3 is the one TCRdb lists. The chain links TRBV2 to TRBJ1-1; TRBD1 was called by the table and not checked on the DNA. The germline V gene has CDR1 SNHLY and CDR2 FYNNEI. The CDR3 spans 11 residues, counting both ends. CDR3 region: CASREESRTGY.

Only a few counts were recorded for this clone. J is TRBJ2-3 and V is TRBV5-1; 7 bases map to TRBD1. V trimming: 1 base; J trimming: 3 bases; junction bases outside the gene matches: 8. The CDR3 runs to 16 residues. Germline V gives CDR1 SGHRS, CDR2 YFSETQ. Here the CDR3 DNA reads TGCGCCAGCAGCTTGAATCCGGGACAGCAGACAGATACGCAGTATTTT. It encodes CASSLNPGQQTDTQYF. The whole variable domain, filled in from reference TRBV5-1 and TRBJ2-3, reads KAGVTQTPRYLIKTRGQQVTLSCSPISGHRSVSWYQQTPGQGLQFLFEYFSETQRNKGNFPGRFSGRQFSNSRSEMNVSTLELGDSALYLCASSLNPGQQTDTQYFGPGTRLTVL.

The chain uses TRBV5-1 and TRBJ1-3; D is unclear. Trimming took 4 bases from V and 7 from J, leaving 18 bases between them. Germline CDR1 SGHRS, CDR2 YFSETQ. This CDR3 spans 15 amino acids. CDR3 sequence reads: CASSPGGPTGNTIYF. Written as DNA, the CDR3 is TGCGCCAGCAGCCCGGGTGGCCCCACCGGGAACACCATATATTTT.

The chain employs TRBV6-4 and TRBJ2-3, with D possibly being TRBD2 (5 bases). Germline loops: CDR1 MRHNA, CDR2 SNTAGT. Between the trimmed V and J ends, which lost 7 bases and 4 bases, there was a span of 12 bases. This CDR3 comprises 13 residues. Here the CDR3 reads CASKPGFPDTQYF. CDR3 bases: TGTGCCAGCAAACCGGGATTCCCAGATACGCAGTATTTT.

The rearrangement joins TRBV4-1 to TRBJ1-6; TRBD1 agrees at 7 bases. This CDR3 region has 17 residues. With 0 bases clipped from V and 4 bases from J, the junction kept 6 bases outside the gene matches. Germline values: CDR1 MGHRA, CDR2 YSYEKL. CDR3: CASSQDLGTDYNSPLHF. The CDR3 DNA is TGCGCCAGCAGCCAAGATCTCGGGACAGATTATAATTCACCCCTCCACTTT.

The genes are TRBV7-2 and TRBJ2-5; 13 bases are shared with TRBD2. J lost 2 bases, V lost 2 bases, and 2 bases had no gene match. The CDR3 is 16 amino acids. Germline V gene sequence: CDR1 SGHTA, CDR2 FQGNSA. The CDR3 is CASSLKGLAGQETQYF. CDR3 coding DNA: TGTGCCAGCAGCTTAAAGGGACTAGCGGGGCAAGAGACCCAGTACTTC. Drawing the rest from reference TRBV7-2 and TRBJ2-5, the complete variable domain is GAGVSQSPSNKVTEKGKDVELRCDPISGHTALYWYRQSLGQGLEFLIYFQGNSAPDKSGLPSDRFSAERTGGSVSTLTIQRTQQEDSAVYLCASSLKGLAGQETQYFGPGTRLLVL.

The V gene is TRBV10-1, the J gene TRBJ2-1, with D hard to call. This CDR3 is built from 14 residues. Trimming removed 0 bases from V and 4 bases from J, with 7 bases in between. Germline assignment: CDR1 WNHNN and CDR2 SYGVQD (reference sequence). CDR3 coding DNA: TGCGCCAGCAGTGAGTCCCCTAGGTACAATGAGCAGTTCTTC. This encodes CASSESPRYNEQFF.

This sequence joins TRBV6-6 and TRBJ1-1; no firm D call. Germline V CDR1 and CDR2: MNHNY, SVGAGI (reference sequence). The CDR3 is made up of 16 amino acids. The germline V and J ends were trimmed by 0 bases and 6 bases, with 17 bases remaining between them. In DNA form, the CDR3 reads TGTGCCAGCAGTTACTCGCGCGGAGGTAATAGGGCTGAAGCTTTCTTT. This gives the protein CASSYSRGGNRAEAFF.

The gene calls are TRBV24-1 and TRBJ1-1; 7 bases match TRBD1. The CDR3 length is 13 residues. Germline V gene sequence: CDR1 KGHDR, CDR2 SFDVKD. V trimming: 9 bases; J trimming: 5 bases; junction bases outside the gene matches: 8. CDR3 sequence (DNA): TGTGCCACCTTCAGACAGGGTAATACTGAAGCTTTCTTT. Amino acids: CATFRQGNTEAFF.

This rearrangement joins TRBV7-9 to TRBJ2-4; weak D call: TRBD1 (5 bases). Germline loops: CDR1 SEHNR, CDR2 FQNEAQ (reference sequence). V lost 1 base and J 5 bases, leaving 21 bases between the germline ends. The CDR3 extends over 18 amino acids. CDR3 in amino acids: CASSLGSVFGARENIQYF. The CDR3 DNA reads as TGTGCCAGCAGCTTAGGTTCGGTGTTTGGGGCTCGAGAAAACATTCAGTACTTC.

The chain carries TRBV10-2 and TRBJ1-3, with 8 bases that match TRBD1. The V and J ends lost 6 bases and 3 bases, in that order; junction bases with no gene match: 4. Germline CDR1 and CDR2: WSHSY and SAAADI. The CDR3 runs 14 residues. The DNA of the CDR3 is TGCGCCAGCAGACCGGACAGGGTTGGAAACACCATATATTTT. Residues: CASRPDRVGNTIYF.

V gene TRBV14 combines with J gene TRBJ2-2; weak D call: TRBD2 (5 bases). The CDR3 contains 14 residues. V was pared by 5 bases and J by 3 bases, with 10 bases between. CDR1 and CDR2 (germline): SGHDN, FVKESK. CDR3 nucleotide sequence: TGTGCCAGCAGCAATCGACTATACACCGGGGAGCTGTTTTTT. It translates to CASSNRLYTGELFF.

The chain carries TRBV19 and TRBJ1-2; a possible D gene is TRBD1 (5 bases). Germline V gene sequence: CDR1 LNHDA, CDR2 SQIVND (reference sequence). The ends were cut back, 2 bases at V and 5 bases at J, with 12 bases in the middle. The CDR3 is 14 amino acids. The CDR3, as DNA: TGTGCCAGTAGTATATATGGCAGGGATTATGGCTACACCTTC. Translation gives CASSIYGRDYGYTF.